The 29 T cell receptor beta chains reported below all come from one sample, sequenced in a study of T cell repertoires in cytomegalovirus infection. Using its own MiXCR run on the reads, TCRdb lists one record per CDR3 protein. The repertoire consists of hundreds of thousands of distinct CDR3 sequences, with 31% occurring once and the leading ten covering roughly 13%. The source material was PBMCs. Receptors originate from a human donor in good health (CMV status not recorded). Some clones in this sample may be carry-over from other donors' samples.

In its sample, this clonotype was seen many times. The rearrangement uses TRBV7-2 and TRBJ1-4; 9 bases line up with TRBD1. J lost 11 bases, V lost 1 base, and 5 bases had no gene match. The germline CDR1 and CDR2 sequences are SGHTA and FQGNSA. The CDR3 consists of 14 residues. CDR3 DNA: TGTGCCAGCAGCTTAGGAGACAGGGGGTACAAACTGTTTTTT. The encoded protein is CASSLGDRGYKLFF. Based on the CDR3 plus reference TRBV7-2 and TRBJ1-4, the full variable domain is GAGVSQSPSNKVTEKGKDVELRCDPISGHTALYWYRQSLGQGLEFLIYFQGNSAPDKSGLPSDRFSAERTGGSVSTLTIQRTQQEDSAVYLCASSLGDRGYKLFFGSGTQLSVL.

This clonotype was detected a few times. V and J are TRBV15 and TRBJ2-3, with 9 positions matching TRBD2. CDR3 size: 16 residues. The V and J ends lost 0 bases and 4 bases, in that order; junction bases with no gene match: 5. Germline V lookup: CDR1 LNHNV, CDR2 YYDKDF (reference sequence). The chain's CDR3 is CATSRDRRGGSDTQYF. CDR3 coding DNA: TGTGCCACCAGCAGAGATCGGCGGGGGGGGTCAGATACGCAGTATTTT.

V is TRBV20-1 and J is TRBJ2-1; 8 positions match TRBD2. CDR3 length: 15 amino acids. In germline, CDR1 is DFQATT, CDR2 SNEGSKA (reference sequence). Trimming at V came to 0 bases and at J to 4 bases, leaving 5 bases not matched to a gene. The CDR3 is CSARDRTSGYNEQFF. CDR3 coding DNA: TGCAGTGCTAGAGATAGAACTAGCGGTTACAATGAGCAGTTCTTC.

This clonotype was recorded only once. Lacking the conserved final phenylalanine or tryptophan, this CDR3 likely reflects a read error. The CDR3 bases are TGTGCCAGCAGATGGGGACAGGGGCTAGAGACCCAGTACTTA. Amino acid sequence: CASRWGQGLETQYL. The V call is TRBV11-2, the J call TRBJ2-5, with 10 nucleotides matching TRBD1. Germline lookup yields CDR1 SGHAT and CDR2 FQNNGV. The junction had 5 bases not matched to a gene; V was cut back by 6 bases and J by 4 bases. The CDR3 is made up of 14 amino acids.

Comments on this clonotype: A clone one base away is much larger, so this may be a read error. V gene TRBV7-9 combines with J gene TRBJ1-1, with a weak D call TRBD1 (5 bases). Germline CDR1 SEHNR, CDR2 FQNEAQ (reference sequence). The CDR3 loop spans 18 amino acids. CDR3 sequence: CASSSGRRTLRQNTEAYF. CDR3 nucleotide sequence: TGTGCCAGCAGCTCAGGACGGCGGACACTACGTCAGAACACTGAAGCTTACTTT.

The count of this clonotype is one. The conserved phenylalanine or tryptophan normally closing the CDR3 is absent here, so this likely arose from a read error. The chain has TRBV12-3 or TRBV12-4 and TRBJ1-2, with 8 bases identical to TRBD1. This CDR3 is built from 14 residues. J lost 5 bases, V lost 6 bases, and 8 bases had no gene match. CDR3 DNA: TGTGCCAGCAGCCCCGGGACAGGCGTTTATGGCTACACCTGC. Protein: CASSPGTGVYGYTC.

Worth noting for this clonotype: A much larger clonotype is one base distant, so this may be a read error. V usage is TRBV4-1 and J usage is TRBJ1-1; 9 nucleotides line up with TRBD1. Germline trimming cut 2 bases from V and 8 bases from J; bases unmatched to any gene: 9. Per the germline V gene, CDR1 is MGHRA and CDR2 is YSYEKL. This CDR3 spans 15 amino acids. This CDR3 reads CASSQTTGGLREAFF. The CDR3 region has the DNA TGCGCCAGCAGCCAAACAACAGGGGGCCTGAGGGAAGCTTTCTTT.

About this clonotype itself: Because it lacks the conserved phenylalanine or tryptophan at the end, this CDR3 is likely a read error. This rearrangement joins TRBV14 to TRBJ2-1; 12 bases agree with TRBD2. The germline gives CDR1 SGHDN, CDR2 FVKESK. J was trimmed by 4 bases and V by 4 bases; bases with no gene match: 5. This CDR3 spans 16 amino acids. The CDR3 DNA reads TGTGCCAGCAGCCCACTAGCGGGGGGTACATACAATGAGCAGTTCTGC. Translated: CASSPLAGGTYNEQFC.

V gene TRBV6-2 or TRBV6-3 combines with J gene TRBJ2-4, with 8 nucleotides matching TRBD1. Germline lookup yields CDR1 MNHEY and CDR2 SVGEGT. CDR3 size: 15 residues. V dropped 2 bases and J dropped 8; count of bases not matched to a gene: 8. The DNA for the CDR3 is TGTGCCAGCAGTTACGGCAGGGGGCAGGTGGACATTCAGTACTTC. Translated: CASSYGRGQVDIQYF.

This sequence joins TRBV2 and TRBJ2-1; 7 bases fit TRBD2. V lost 4 bases to trimming and J lost 8 bases; unmatched junction nucleotides: 2. From germline, CDR1 is SNHLY and CDR2 FYNNEI. The CDR3 has 12 residues. The DNA of the CDR3 is TGTGCCAGCAGTGCCACTAGCGATGAGCAGTTCTTC. Translation: CASSATSDEQFF. The whole variable domain, filled in from reference TRBV2 and TRBJ2-1, reads EPEVTQTPSHQVTQMGQEVILRCVPISNHLYFYWYRQILGQKVEFLVSFYNNEISEKSEIFDDQFSVERPDGSNFTLKIRSTKLEDSAMYFCASSATSDEQFFGPGTRLTVL.

The chain recombines TRBV18 with TRBJ2-3; 7 nucleotides line up with TRBD1. Looked up from germline, CDR1 is KGHSH and CDR2 is LQKENI. Germline trimming cut 2 bases from V and 2 bases from J; bases unmatched to any gene: 7. The CDR3 consists of 16 residues. The CDR3 spells CASSPSTGVATDTQYF. In DNA form, the CDR3 reads TGTGCCAGCTCACCAAGTACAGGGGTCGCCACAGATACGCAGTATTTT.

The V call is TRBV27, the J call TRBJ1-5; no clear D. This CDR3 comprises 13 residues. Deletions cut 6 bases from V and 4 bases from J, with 10 bases between. Germline lookup yields CDR1 MNHEY and CDR2 SMNVEV (reference sequence). The CDR3 nucleotides read TGTGCCAGCAGCAAACGGCAGAATCAGCCCCAGCATTTT. This sequence encodes CASSKRQNQPQHF.

This chain links TRBV2 with TRBJ2-4, with D unresolved. Trimming cost V 8 bases and J 0 bases, with 8 bases left between them. This CDR3 is built from 13 residues. The germline V gene has CDR1 SNHLY and CDR2 FYNNEI. The CDR3 is CASVTLAKNIQYF. DNA for the CDR3: TGTGCCAGCGTGACGCTAGCCAAAAACATTCAGTACTTC.

As regards this clonotype: This may arise from a read error, as a much more abundant clone is one base away. This chain uses TRBV7-6 with TRBJ2-5; perhaps TRBD2 as D (7 bases). The CDR3 is 14 amino acids. The germline V gene encodes CDR1 SGHVS and CDR2 FNYEAQ. CDR3 coding DNA: TGTGCCAGCAGTCGCTCAGGGGAGGGAGAGACCAAGTACTTC. Translation gives CASSRSGEGETKYF.

The chain employs TRBV5-6 and TRBJ1-3; D is uncertain. The CDR3 is 14 residues long. The germline V gene has CDR1 SGHDT and CDR2 YYEEEE. Trimming pared 0 bases from V and 4 bases from J, leaving 8 bases between. The CDR3 reads CASSLGPGGNTIYF. CDR3 sequence (DNA): TGTGCCAGCAGCTTGGGGCCGGGCGGAAACACCATATATTTT.

As regards this clonotype: This could be a read error, since a much larger clone is one nucleotide away. The V gene is TRBV7-2, the J gene TRBJ1-2; 7 bases align to TRBD1. The CDR3 has 18 residues. Germline V CDR1 and CDR2: SGHTA, FQGNSA. DNA of the CDR3: TGTGCCAGCAGAAATACCTCGGGACAGAGGACGATTAACTATGGCTACAGCTTC. Protein: CASRNTSGQRTINYGYSF.

Notes on this clonotype: A much larger clone sits a single nucleotide away, making a read error possible. The chain recombines TRBV7-2 with TRBJ2-2; TRBD2 is a possible D gene (6 bases). CDR3 length equals 15 residues. Germline V gives CDR1 SGHTA, CDR2 FQGNSA. The CDR3 region has the DNA TGTGCCAGCAGCTTAGGGGGAGGTAGCACCGGGGAGCTGCTTTTT. It is translated as CASSLGGGSTGELLF.

This clonotype was found many times. This chain links TRBV7-2 with TRBJ2-3; D gene unclear. The germline V and J ends were trimmed by 2 bases and 7 bases, with 19 bases remaining between them. Germline CDR1 SGHTA, CDR2 FQGNSA. This CDR3 is built from 16 residues. The CDR3 DNA reads TGTGCCAGCAGCTTATACCTTGGGCCAGGTATGAATACGCAGTATTTT. Translation: CASSLYLGPGMNTQYF. The full variable domain, with the rest looked up from reference TRBV7-2 and TRBJ2-3, is GAGVSQSPSNKVTEKGKDVELRCDPISGHTALYWYRQSLGQGLEFLIYFQGNSAPDKSGLPSDRFSAERTGGSVSTLTIQRTQQEDSAVYLCASSLYLGPGMNTQYFGPGTRLTVL.

The chain recombines TRBV12-3 or TRBV12-4 with TRBJ1-4; TRBD1 might be the D (5 bases). Trimming took off 5 bases at V and 4 bases at J, with 11 bases between the two ends. The CDR3 is 14 residues long. DNA of the CDR3: TGTGCCAGCAGTCCACCGACAGATAATGAAAAACTGTTTTTT. Translated, it gives CASSPPTDNEKLFF.

This clonotype was seen many times. The chain is built from TRBV4-1 and TRBJ2-3, with D possibly matching TRBD2 (5 bases). This CDR3 region has 15 residues. V was cut by 0 bases and J by 0 bases, with 7 bases left in between. Germline V gene sequence: CDR1 MGHRA, CDR2 YSYEKL. The CDR3 is CASSQEPGSTDTQYF. CDR3 in DNA: TGCGCCAGCAGCCAAGAACCGGGGAGCACAGATACGCAGTATTTT.

The V gene is TRBV12-3 or TRBV12-4, the J gene TRBJ1-2, with D possibly being TRBD1 (5 bases). Trimming removed 4 bases from V and 0 bases from J, with 9 bases in between. The CDR3 spans 14 residues. CDR3 residues: CASSSGTTNYGYTF. Here the CDR3 DNA reads TGTGCCAGCAGTTCTGGGACCACTAACTATGGCTACACCTTC.

The V call is TRBV4-1, the J call TRBJ2-7, with D maybe TRBD2 (6 bases). CDR3 length equals 15 residues. Germline CDR1 is MGHRA and CDR2 is YSYEKL. V was trimmed by 2 bases and J by 2 bases, leaving 13 bases between them. The CDR3 loop is CASSQISPGAYEQYF. DNA of the CDR3: TGCGCCAGCAGCCAAATCAGTCCGGGGGCCTACGAGCAGTACTTC.

This clonotype was observed a few times. This chain connects TRBV28 to TRBJ1-5; TRBD1 matches 7 bases. V was clipped by 3 bases and J by 0 bases; unmatched bases: 5. The CDR3 extends over 16 amino acids. From germline, CDR1 is MDHEN and CDR2 SYDVKM. CDR3 sequence reads: CASSFLPGGSNQPQHF. The CDR3, as DNA: TGTGCCAGCAGTTTCCTCCCAGGGGGTAGCAATCAGCCCCAGCATTTT.

This clonotype was seen more than once but under ten times. V and J are TRBV5-6 and TRBJ1-3, with TRBD1 identical over 8 bases. Germline values: CDR1 SGHDT, CDR2 YYEEEE. After removal of 5 bases from V and 0 bases from J, the junction contained 16 bases not matched to a gene. This CDR3 has 19 residues. CDR3 nucleotide sequence: TGTGCCAGCAGTCCCCTGGGGACAGGAAGAAAGAGCTCTGGAAACACCATATATTTT. Amino acids: CASSPLGTGRKSSGNTIYF.

The chain combines TRBV29-1 with TRBJ2-1; possibly TRBD1 for D (7 bases). Trimming left V 4 bases short and J 10 bases short, with 17 bases between. The CDR3 has 13 residues. Germline V gene data show CDR1 as SQVTM and CDR2 as ANQGSEA. The CDR3 region is CSVAQHAGGEQFF. The CDR3 nucleotides read TGCAGCGTTGCCCAACATGCAGGGGGGGAGCAGTTCTTC.

This clonotype was observed at least ten times. This chain uses TRBV11-2 with TRBJ2-5, with a possible D match to TRBD1 (5 bases). Germline V gene data show CDR1 as SGHAT and CDR2 as FQNNGV. This CDR3 region has 15 residues. V was cut by 0 bases and J by 5 bases, with 13 bases left in between. The DNA of the CDR3 is TGTGCCAGCAGCTTAGATTTTGCAGGGTTTGAGACCCAGTACTTC. It codes for CASSLDFAGFETQYF.

This clonotype was counted between two and nine times. The chain uses TRBV5-1 and TRBJ1-2; 7 bases line up with TRBD1. This CDR3 contains 16 residues. CDR1 is SGHRS and CDR2 is YFSETQ in the germline V gene. V dropped 1 base and J dropped 4; count of bases not matched to a gene: 10. CDR3 coding DNA: TGCGCCAGCAGCTTGAGCCGGACAGGCCTCCTCTATGGCTACACCTTC. It translates to CASSLSRTGLLYGYTF.

This clonotype was counted only a few times. This rearrangement joins TRBV6-5 to TRBJ2-5, with TRBD1 identical over 9 bases. V lost 2 bases, J lost 0 bases, and 7 bases stayed unmatched. Per germline, CDR1 MNHEY and CDR2 SVGAGI. The CDR3 loop spans 17 amino acids. CDR3 sequence (DNA): TGTGCCAGCAGTTACCCCAACCGGGACAGGGACCAAGAGACCCAGTACTTC. It translates to CASSYPNRDRDQETQYF.

This clonotype appeared many times. The rearrangement uses TRBV7-9 and TRBJ2-7; tentatively, D is TRBD1 (6 bases). Germline values: CDR1 SEHNR, CDR2 FQNEAQ (reference sequence). Between the trimmed V and J ends, which lost 2 bases and 2 bases, there was a span of 19 bases. The CDR3 has 17 residues. The CDR3 DNA reads as TGTGCCAGCAGCTTACAGGGTTGGGGGCAGTTCGCCTACGAGCAGTACTTC. Amino acids: CASSLQGWGQFAYEQYF.